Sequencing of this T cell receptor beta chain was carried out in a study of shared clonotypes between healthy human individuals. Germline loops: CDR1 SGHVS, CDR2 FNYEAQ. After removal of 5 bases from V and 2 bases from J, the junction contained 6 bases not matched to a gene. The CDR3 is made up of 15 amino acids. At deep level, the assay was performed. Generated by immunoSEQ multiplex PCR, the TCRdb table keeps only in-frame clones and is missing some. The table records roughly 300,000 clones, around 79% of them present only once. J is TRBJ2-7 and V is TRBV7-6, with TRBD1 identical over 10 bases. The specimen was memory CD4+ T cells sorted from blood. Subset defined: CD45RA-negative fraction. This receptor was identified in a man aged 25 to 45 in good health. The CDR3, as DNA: TGTGCCAGCAGCCCGACAGGGGGCTTCACCTACGAGCAGTACTTC. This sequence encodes CASSPTGGFTYEQYF.